By frequency in the sample, the clone carrying this TCR beta chain is large. Its matching antigen is unknown. Each library started from about 14 ng of total RNA using the QIAseq Immune Repertoire TCR panel. A single record per CDR3 protein comes from TCRdb applying MiXCR to the reads. The sample has some 450 distinct CDR3 sequences, about 8% seen once. From live CD3+CD8+TCRalphabeta+ cells, four PD-1 and/or TIGIT subsets were sorted. This entry belongs to a study of circulating CD8 cells and anti-PD-1 response in melanoma. Study summary: Nivolumab was given intravenously at 3 mg/kg every 2 weeks. Complete or partial response defined responders; stable or progressive disease, non-responders. About 45% of the 13 patients had prior targeted therapy or immunotherapy; seven did not.

Study-level points and caveats: Under 8% of TRB clonotypes were shared between subsets at M1.

The sample in question was CD8+ T cells from PBMCs, obtained at baseline or after one month of anti-PD-1 therapy (not recorded which). The receptor's source is a human donor with melanoma.

Here the CDR3 DNA reads TGTGCCAGCAGTTTCGGACAGTTAGATAGCGCGGCTAGAGTCGAGCAGTACTTC. It encodes CASSFGQLDSAARVEQYF. V is TRBV28 and J is TRBJ2-7; tentative D call: TRBD1 (6 bases). The length of the CDR3 is 18 residues. The V gene's germline CDR1 is MDHEN and CDR2 SYDVKM. Deletions cut 3 bases from V and 6 bases from J, with 27 bases between.